The 11 T cell receptor beta chains below all came from one sample that was sequenced in a study of cytomegalovirus exposure and HLA in healthy donors. Use of 60 Vbeta and 13 Jbeta primers characterized the PCR. Assay: immunoSEQ multiplex PCR; the TCRdb copy retains only in-frame clones and omits some. This sample has over 100,000 clones, with 8.5% to 10% found just once. Sequences were obtained from PBMCs. These receptors came from a man in his forties in good health and CMV-seronegative.

This clone showed up just a few times. The V gene is TRBV6-5, the J gene TRBJ1-2; no clear D. Per the germline V gene, CDR1 is MNHEY and CDR2 is SVGAGI. V lost 6 bases, J lost 2 bases, and 10 bases lay in between. The CDR3 is 13 residues long. CDR3 DNA: TGTGCCAGCAGAAGAGGACTAAACTATGGCTACACCTTC. Amino acids: CASRRGLNYGYTF.

In its sample, this clone was seen a few times. The chain links TRBV4-2 to TRBJ1-3; D is undetermined. CDR1 is LGHNA and CDR2 is YNFKEQ in the germline V gene. V gave up 2 bases and J gave up 3 bases, with 20 bases separating them. The CDR3 is 18 residues long. CDR3 coding DNA: TGTGCCAGCAGCCAATATAGTCTTTCCCGATGGAGTGGAAACACCATATATTTT. Its protein is CASSQYSLSRWSGNTIYF.

There are a few counts of this clone. The chain carries TRBV19 and TRBJ2-5, with D tentatively TRBD1 (8 bases). V was shortened by 5 bases and J by 5 bases, with 21 bases between the two germline ends. There are 16 residues in the CDR3. Germline V gene lookup returns CDR1 LNHDA and CDR2 SQIVND (reference sequence). CDR3 DNA: TGTGCCAGTAGTCGTCGACAGGGGAGGGGTTCGGAGACCCAGTACTTC. It translates to CASSRRQGRGSETQYF.

This clone was counted between two and nine times. This rearrangement joins TRBV7-9 to TRBJ1-6, with 7 positions matching TRBD1. CDR3 size: 14 residues. The germline V gene has CDR1 SEHNR and CDR2 FQNEAQ (reference sequence). The V and J ends lost 4 bases and 7 bases, in that order; junction bases with no gene match: 4. CDR3 DNA sequence: TGTGCCAGCAGCTGGACAGGTTTCAATTCACCCCTCCACTTT. The encoded protein is CASSWTGFNSPLHF.

The rearrangement uses TRBV4-3 and TRBJ2-7; possibly TRBD1 for D (5 bases). Germline V gene sequence: CDR1 LGHNA, CDR2 YSLEER. With 1 base removed from V and 7 bases from J, the gap between germline ends came to 17 bases. CDR3 length equals 15 residues. The CDR3: CASSQGVGVQGEQYF. The CDR3 DNA is TGCGCCAGCAGCCAAGGTGTAGGGGTCCAAGGGGAGCAGTACTTC.

This clone showed up just a few times. The chain employs TRBV5-1 and TRBJ2-3; TRBD1 is a possible D gene (6 bases). The CDR3 totals 15 residues. Germline values: CDR1 SGHRS, CDR2 YFSETQ. With 4 bases removed from V and 4 bases from J, the gap between germline ends came to 16 bases. The CDR3 region is CASSPTGPRADTQYF. The CDR3 nucleotides are TGCGCCAGCAGCCCTACAGGGCCGAGGGCAGATACGCAGTATTTT.

The sample holds a few counts of this clone. The rearrangement joins TRBV5-6 to TRBJ2-7; weak D call: TRBD2 (6 bases). CDR3 size: 15 residues. Trimming left V 3 bases short and J 0 bases short, with 13 bases between. CDR1 is SGHDT, CDR2 YYEEEE, per germline. The CDR3 region has the DNA TGTGCCAGCAGCTCAGCCGGGACTGGCTCCTACGAGCAGTACTTC. Its translation: CASSSAGTGSYEQYF.

This clone was seen more than once but under ten times. The chain uses TRBV7-7 and TRBJ2-5, with 7 positions matching TRBD2. The CDR3 contains 15 residues. The germline gives CDR1 SSHAT, CDR2 FNYEAQ (reference sequence). V dropped 5 bases and J dropped 7; count of bases not matched to a gene: 13. The CDR3 loop reads CASSPRNSGEGTQYF. DNA of the CDR3: TGTGCCAGCAGCCCAAGAAACAGCGGGGAGGGGACCCAGTACTTC.

This clone showed up just a few times. The chain uses TRBV28 and TRBJ1-1; perhaps TRBD1 as D (5 bases). The CDR3 is 17 residues long. Per germline, CDR1 MDHEN and CDR2 SYDVKM. Trimming took 8 bases from V and 3 from J, leaving 25 bases between them. Here the CDR3 reads CASLTPLYGGRDTEAFF. CDR3 bases: TGTGCCAGCCTAACGCCCCTATATGGGGGGAGAGACACTGAAGCTTTCTTT.

V usage is TRBV11-2 and J usage is TRBJ1-2; D not resolved. Germline V gene lookup returns CDR1 SGHAT and CDR2 FQNNGV. The CDR3 has 13 amino acids. Trimming cost V 3 bases and J 6 bases, with 11 bases left between them. CDR3 in amino acids: CASSLAGSNGYTF. The CDR3 bases are TGTGCCAGCAGCTTGGCGGGGAGCAATGGCTACACCTTC.

V is TRBV10-3 and J is TRBJ1-6, with unresolved D. The V end lost 6 bases, the J end lost 6 bases, and 9 bases lay between the germline ends. The CDR3 has 13 amino acids. Germline V gene lookup returns CDR1 ENHRY and CDR2 SYGVKD. The CDR3 DNA follows: TGTGCCATCAGCGGGATGGCTAATTCACCCCTCCACTTT. This gives the protein CAISGMANSPLHF.